The rows below give T cell receptor beta chains drawn from one sample of a study of shared clonotypes between healthy human individuals. The repertoire was sequenced with immunoSEQ multiplex PCR; TCRdb's copy has only in-frame clones and lacks some. Here the sample spans roughly 2 million clones, 85% to 95% being singletons. Source material: naive CD4+ T cells sorted from blood. The receptors come from a man between 18 and 29 years old in good health. Each CDR3 is given with its conserved first and last residue. Fields, in order: clone size, V gene, D gene, J gene, CDR3 protein, CDR3 DNA. A D gene is named only where the DNA matches it firmly. Rows give clone size only sometimes, using once, few, many, or a class for an expanded clone.

abundance: once; v_gene: TRBV25-1; d_gene: .; j_gene: TRBJ2-1; CDR3aa: CASSSRGGGRYNEQFF; CDR3nt: TGTGCCAGCAGTTCCCGAGGAGGGGGTCGATACAATGAGCAGTTCTTC
abundance: .; v_gene: TRBV7-8; d_gene: .; j_gene: TRBJ1-2; CDR3aa: CASSLWGANNYGYTF; CDR3nt: TGTGCCAGCAGCTTATGGGGGGCTAATAACTATGGCTACACCTTC
abundance: .; v_gene: TRBV6-5; d_gene: TRBD2; j_gene: TRBJ2-7; CDR3aa: CASSTGVAGAYEQYF; CDR3nt: TGTGCCAGCAGTACGGGGGTAGCGGGTGCCTACGAGCAGTACTTC
abundance: .; v_gene: TRBV5-1; d_gene: TRBD1; j_gene: TRBJ1-1; CDR3aa: CASSPGQGNTEAFF; CDR3nt: TGCGCCAGCAGCCCAGGACAGGGGAACACTGAAGCTTTCTTT
abundance: .; v_gene: TRBV4-1; d_gene: .; j_gene: TRBJ2-5; CDR3aa: CASSQVLSQETQYF; CDR3nt: TGCGCCAGCAGCCAAGTGTTAAGCCAGGAGACCCAGTACTTC
abundance: .; v_gene: TRBV7-9; d_gene: .; j_gene: TRBJ2-5; CDR3aa: CASSFNQEGETQYF; CDR3nt: TGTGCCAGCAGCTTTAATCAGGAAGGGGAGACCCAGTACTTC
abundance: .; v_gene: TRBV18; d_gene: TRBD2; j_gene: TRBJ2-1; CDR3aa: CASSPPGSGDYNEQFF; CDR3nt: TGTGCCAGCTCACCACCAGGTAGCGGGGACTACAATGAGCAGTTCTTC
abundance: .; v_gene: TRBV19; d_gene: .; j_gene: TRBJ1-1; CDR3aa: CASSTQGTEAFF; CDR3nt: TGTGCCAGTAGTACCCAGGGCACTGAAGCTTTCTTT
abundance: .; v_gene: TRBV7-2; d_gene: TRBD1; j_gene: TRBJ2-7; CDR3aa: CASSSYRGALYEQYF; CDR3nt: TGTGCCAGCAGCTCATACAGGGGCGCCTTGTACGAGCAGTACTTC
abundance: .; v_gene: TRBV7-9; d_gene: TRBD1; j_gene: TRBJ1-5; CDR3aa: CASSLGTGVRQGGNQPQHF; CDR3nt: TGTGCCAGCAGCTTAGGGACAGGAGTGAGACAGGGGGGCAATCAGCCCCAGCATTTT
abundance: .; v_gene: TRBV11-3; d_gene: TRBD2; j_gene: TRBJ2-7; CDR3aa: CASSLDGGSTEQYF; CDR3nt: TGTGCCAGCAGCTTAGACGGGGGGAGTACCGAGCAGTACTTC
abundance: .; v_gene: TRBV4-2; d_gene: TRBD2; j_gene: TRBJ2-7; CDR3aa: CASSRGAGESIEQYF; CDR3nt: TGTGCCAGCAGCCGGGGCGCGGGAGAGTCCATCGAGCAGTACTTC
abundance: once; v_gene: TRBV7-9; d_gene: .; j_gene: TRBJ1-1; CDR3aa: CASSSLGNTEAFF; CDR3nt: TGTGCCAGCAGCTCCCTTGGAAACACTGAAGCTTTCTTT
abundance: .; v_gene: TRBV7-9; d_gene: TRBD1; j_gene: TRBJ2-7; CDR3aa: CASSLRTGVYEQYF; CDR3nt: TGTGCCAGCAGCTTGAGGACAGGGGTCTACGAGCAGTACTTC
abundance: .; v_gene: TRBV10-3; d_gene: .; j_gene: TRBJ2-5; CDR3aa: CAISGQGPRAETQYF; CDR3nt: TGTGCCATCAGTGGGCAGGGGCCCCGGGCCGAGACCCAGTACTTC
abundance: once; v_gene: TRBV9; d_gene: .; j_gene: TRBJ2-2; CDR3aa: CASSVDNRVNTGELFF; CDR3nt: TGTGCCAGCAGCGTAGATAATCGGGTAAACACCGGGGAGCTGTTTTTT
abundance: .; v_gene: TRBV2; d_gene: .; j_gene: TRBJ2-1; CDR3aa: CASSEAPSIYNEQFF; CDR3nt: TGTGCCAGCAGTGAAGCGCCGAGCATCTACAATGAGCAGTTCTTC
abundance: once; v_gene: TRBV7-9; d_gene: .; j_gene: TRBJ1-4; CDR3aa: CASEMGQFEKLFF; CDR3nt: TGTGCCAGCGAAATGGGGCAGTTTGAAAAACTGTTTTTT
abundance: .; v_gene: TRBV27; d_gene: .; j_gene: TRBJ1-1; CDR3aa: CASSLASHQMNTEAFF; CDR3nt: TGTGCCAGCAGTTTGGCCAGCCACCAGATGAACACTGAAGCTTTCTTT
abundance: once; v_gene: TRBV11-2; d_gene: .; j_gene: TRBJ1-6; CDR3aa: CASTPGKIRSPLHF; CDR3nt: TGTGCCAGCACGCCAGGGAAGATTCGATCACCCCTCCACTTT
abundance: .; v_gene: TRBV11-2; d_gene: .; j_gene: TRBJ1-5; CDR3aa: CASSLTGYQPQHF; CDR3nt: TGTGCCAGCAGCTTAACGGGTTATCAGCCCCAGCATTTT
abundance: .; v_gene: TRBV13; d_gene: .; j_gene: TRBJ1-1; CDR3aa: CASSLDRRGNEAFF; CDR3nt: TGTGCCAGCAGCTTAGATCGAAGAGGGAATGAAGCTTTCTTT
abundance: .; v_gene: TRBV6-6; d_gene: .; j_gene: TRBJ2-1; CDR3aa: CASSAERWQFF; CDR3nt: TGTGCCAGCAGTGCCGAAAGATGGCAGTTCTTC
abundance: .; v_gene: TRBV6-5; d_gene: .; j_gene: TRBJ1-1; CDR3aa: CASSCQAFF; CDR3nt: TGTGCCAGCAGTTGCCAAGCTTTCTTT
abundance: .; v_gene: TRBV4-1; d_gene: .; j_gene: TRBJ2-7; CDR3aa: CASSQAAGLSYEQYF; CDR3nt: TGCGCCAGCAGCCAAGCGGCAGGGCTTTCCTACGAGCAGTACTTC
abundance: .; v_gene: TRBV11-3; d_gene: .; j_gene: TRBJ2-5; CDR3aa: CASSLGAGVSETQYF; CDR3nt: TGTGCCAGCAGCTTAGGGGCCGGGGTCTCAGAGACCCAGTACTTC
abundance: .; v_gene: TRBV18; d_gene: TRBD1; j_gene: TRBJ1-5; CDR3aa: CASSLQGGQVQPQHF; CDR3nt: TGTGCCAGCTCACTTCAGGGGGGCCAGGTCCAGCCCCAGCATTTT